The 25 T cell receptor beta chains given below trace back to one sample, sequenced in a study of blood T cell repertoires in COVID-19. The data were produced by immunoSEQ multiplex PCR, yet TCRdb's version contains in-frame clones alone and is incomplete. This sample has 40,000 to 60,000 clones, with around 85% found just once. Material for sequencing was peripheral blood. Receptor source: a human donor in a cohort sampled during active COVID-19.

The chain links TRBV10-1 to TRBJ2-7; TRBD2 aligns across 12 bases. CDR3 length: 14 amino acids. V shed 6 bases, J shed 2 bases, and the junction held 2 bases outside the gene matches. Germline CDR1 WNHNN, CDR2 SYGVQD (reference sequence). The CDR3 bases are TGCGCCAGCAGCTCTAGCGGGAGGGCCTACGAGCAGTACTTC. Its protein product is CASSSSGRAYEQYF.

V is TRBV4-3 and J is TRBJ1-2; 7 bases are shared with TRBD1. Per germline, CDR1 LGHNA and CDR2 YSLEER. The CDR3 is 16 residues long. The V segment lost 2 bases and the J segment 1 base; nucleotides outside the gene matches: 7. CDR3 sequence reads: CASSQTGGGLNYGYTF. CDR3 in DNA: TGCGCCAGCAGCCAAACTGGAGGGGGCCTTAACTATGGCTACACCTTC.

The chain employs TRBV4-2 and TRBJ2-2; 12 bases are a match to TRBD2. With 0 bases clipped from V and 7 bases from J, the junction kept 3 bases outside the gene matches. This CDR3 spans 16 amino acids. Germline V lookup: CDR1 LGHNA, CDR2 YNFKEQ. In DNA form, the CDR3 reads TGTGCCAGCAGCCAAGAAACTAGCGGGGGGAACGGGGAGCTGTTTTTT. This codes for CASSQETSGGNGELFF.

The chain links TRBV6-6 to TRBJ2-3; maybe TRBD2 (6 bases). V was clipped by 1 base and J by 0 bases, with 11 bases between them. The CDR3 is 16 amino acids. Germline V CDR1 and CDR2: MNHNY, SVGAGI (reference sequence). The CDR3 loop is CASSYFAGTSTDTQYF. The CDR3 region has the DNA TGTGCCAGCAGTTACTTCGCGGGGACTAGCACAGATACGCAGTATTTT.

The chain employs TRBV4-2 and TRBJ2-3; no reliable D call. Germline V gene data show CDR1 as LGHNA and CDR2 as YNFKEQ. The CDR3 is 18 amino acids. V was shortened by 1 base and J by 0 bases, with 17 bases between the two germline ends. The CDR3 loop is CASSQVLTGGQSTDTQYF. The DNA of the CDR3 is TGTGCCAGCAGCCAAGTTCTTACCGGCGGCCAGAGCACAGATACGCAGTATTTT.

The V gene is TRBV5-1, the J gene TRBJ1-6; maybe TRBD1 (5 bases). The CDR3 runs to 16 residues. Germline assignment: CDR1 SGHRS and CDR2 YFSETQ. V lost 4 bases to trimming and J lost 0 bases, with 11 bases between them. Written as DNA, the CDR3 is TGCGCCAGCAGCCCTGACAGTCACTCCTATAATTCACCCCTCCACTTT. This gives the protein CASSPDSHSYNSPLHF.

This clone was observed once. CDR3 protein: CASGLGGPPYEQYF. CDR3 nucleotide sequence: TGTGCCAGCGGTCTCGGGGGGCCGCCCTACGAGCAGTACTTC. The V and J genes are TRBV7-3 and TRBJ2-7; possibly TRBD2 for D (7 bases). This CDR3 is 14 amino acids long. Germline lookup yields CDR1 SGHTA and CDR2 FQGTGA. V lost 8 bases to trimming and J lost 2 bases, with 16 bases between them.

J is TRBJ1-1 and V is TRBV5-5; maybe TRBD1 (5 bases). This CDR3 comprises 15 residues. Germline V gene lookup returns CDR1 SGHKS and CDR2 YYEKEE (reference sequence). V was cut by 0 bases and J by 2 bases, with 11 bases left in between. The CDR3 DNA sequence: TGTGCCAGCAGCTTGGTTTGGAGGGGTAACACTGAAGCTTTCTTT. Amino acids: CASSLVWRGNTEAFF. The complete variable domain, with remaining parts taken from reference TRBV5-5 and TRBJ1-1, reads DAGVTQSPTHLIKTRGQQVTLRCSPISGHKSVSWYQQVLGQGPQFIFQYYEKEERGRGNFPDRFSARQFPNYSSELNVNALLLGDSALYLCASSLVWRGNTEAFFGQGTRLTVV.

This chain joins TRBV5-1 and TRBJ2-3, with no clear D. The CDR3 length is 14 residues. The V end was cut by 2 bases, the J end by 1 base, with 8 bases between. The germline V gene encodes CDR1 SGHRS and CDR2 YFSETQ. CDR3 amino acids: CASSFGGGTDTQYF. CDR3 DNA: TGCGCCAGCAGCTTCGGCGGAGGCACAGATACGCAGTATTTT.

The chain combines TRBV12-3 or TRBV12-4 with TRBJ2-5; 7 bases are shared with TRBD1. This CDR3 has 13 residues. J was trimmed by 7 bases and V by 2 bases; bases with no gene match: 4. In DNA, the CDR3 is TGTGCCAGCAGTTTAACAGGGGACGTGACCCAGTACTTC. Protein sequence: CASSLTGDVTQYF.

The chain carries TRBV18 and TRBJ1-5, with D unclear. V was cut by 0 bases and J by 4 bases, with 10 bases left in between. CDR3 length equals 15 residues. CDR1 KGHSH and CDR2 LQKENI come from the germline V gene. Here the CDR3 DNA reads TGTGCCAGCTCACCACCAGACGGCGGGAATCAGCCCCAGCATTTT. It specifies CASSPPDGGNQPQHF.

The rearrangement uses TRBV4-1 and TRBJ1-3; the D is unclear. The CDR3 is 17 amino acids. Germline CDR1 is MGHRA and CDR2 is YSYEKL. V dropped 4 bases and J dropped 0 bases, with 16 bases sitting between them. The DNA for the CDR3 is TGCGCCAGCAGCCCTCAGGTCCAGCCCTACTCTGGAAACACCATATATTTT. It translates to CASSPQVQPYSGNTIYF.

The chain couples TRBV11-3 to TRBJ2-7, with 8 bases matching TRBD2. This CDR3 contains 16 residues. Germline V CDR1 and CDR2: SGHNT, YENEEA. The J segment lost 4 bases and the V segment lost 5 bases, leaving 13 bases of the junction unmatched. The CDR3 loop is CASSPQREGGRYEQYF. Written as DNA, the CDR3 is TGTGCCAGCAGCCCCCAACGGGAGGGGGGGCGTTACGAGCAGTACTTC.

This clone was detected a few times. The V and J genes are TRBV10-2 and TRBJ1-4; D unresolved. Germline CDR1 WSHSY, CDR2 SAAADI. The CDR3 has 12 residues. The V end was cut by 3 bases, the J end by 7 bases, with 6 bases between. The CDR3 DNA is TGCGCCAGCAGTGATTTCGGTGAAAAACTGTTTTTT. It yields the protein CASSDFGEKLFF.

CDR3 residues: CATSDLVGGRPNEQFF. The CDR3 bases are TGTGCCACCAGTGATTTGGTGGGAGGCCGGCCCAATGAGCAGTTCTTC. The rearrangement joins TRBV24-1 to TRBJ2-1, with D possibly TRBD2 on 6 matching bases. The CDR3 contains 16 residues. V was cut by 0 bases and J by 6 bases, with 14 bases left in between. Germline V CDR1 and CDR2: KGHDR, SFDVKD.

This clone has only one observation. The V and J genes are TRBV4-1 and TRBJ2-7; 8 bases are a match to TRBD2. V was pared by 0 bases and J by 6 bases, with 10 bases of the junction left unmatched. This CDR3 has 16 amino acids. Germline values: CDR1 MGHRA, CDR2 YSYEKL. CDR3 sequence reads: CASSQDPGLVSREQYF. DNA for the CDR3: TGCGCCAGCAGCCAAGATCCGGGACTAGTCTCCCGCGAGCAGTACTTC.

Comment on this clone: The same CDR3 can be traced to other DNA sequences in this sample. The rearrangement links TRBV28 to TRBJ2-7; TRBD2 is a possible D gene (5 bases). Germline CDR1 is MDHEN and CDR2 is SYDVKM. The CDR3 is 13 residues long. Between the trimmed V and J ends, which lost 2 bases and 3 bases, there was a span of 8 bases. The CDR3 spells CASSLPAVYEQYF. DNA of the CDR3: TGTGCCAGCAGTTTACCAGCGGTCTACGAGCAGTACTTC.

CDR3 nucleotides: TGTGCCATCACCGGGGGACCCCAAGAGACCCAGTACTTC. Translating it yields CAITGGPQETQYF. This chain joins TRBV10-3 and TRBJ2-5; maybe TRBD2 (6 bases). CDR1 and CDR2 (germline): ENHRY, SYGVKD. The CDR3 has 13 residues. V lost 7 bases and J 1 base, leaving 10 bases between the germline ends.

The V and J genes are TRBV5-1 and TRBJ2-3; D perhaps matches TRBD2 (6 bases). The CDR3 spans 14 residues. Germline V CDR1 and CDR2: SGHRS, YFSETQ. Trimming took off 0 bases at V and 5 bases at J, with 10 bases between the two ends. CDR3 region: CASSLGGSGDTQYF. The CDR3 nucleotides are TGCGCCAGCAGCTTGGGGGGTAGCGGAGATACGCAGTATTTT. Together with reference TRBV5-1 and TRBJ2-3, the CDR3 gives the full variable domain: KAGVTQTPRYLIKTRGQQVTLSCSPISGHRSVSWYQQTPGQGLQFLFEYFSETQRNKGNFPGRFSGRQFSNSRSEMNVSTLELGDSALYLCASSLGGSGDTQYFGPGTRLTVL.

The chain couples TRBV5-1 to TRBJ2-5; TRBD1 agrees at 8 bases. The trim removed 0 bases at V and 2 bases at J, leaving 6 bases unmatched. Germline CDR1 and CDR2: SGHRS and YFSETQ. CDR3 length: 16 residues. CDR3 DNA: TGCGCCAGCAGCTTGGAGCCAGGGGGCTGGCAAGAGACCCAGTACTTC. Its translation is CASSLEPGGWQETQYF.

By share, this clone ranks as medium-sized. The CDR3 region is CAWKHGTLGNTIYF. The DNA for the CDR3 is TGTGCCTGGAAGCACGGGACACTTGGAAACACCATATATTTT. The chain recombines TRBV30 with TRBJ1-3; a possible D gene is TRBD1 (6 bases). V lost 4 bases and J 3 bases, leaving 13 bases between the germline ends. The germline CDR1 and CDR2 sequences are GTSNPN and SVGIG (reference sequence). CDR3 length: 14 amino acids.

The genes are TRBV12-3 or TRBV12-4 and TRBJ1-2, with 8 bases fitting TRBD1. CDR3 length: 13 residues. Losses at the gene ends were 8 bases for V and 13 bases for J; bases not matched to a gene: 15. The CDR3: CASGDRTGLASTF. CDR3 nucleotides: TGTGCCAGCGGCGACCGGACAGGGCTCGCAAGCACCTTC.

The chain's CDR3 is CASRGDRGDTGELFF. The CDR3, as DNA: TGTGCCAGCAGGGGGGACAGGGGGGACACCGGGGAGCTGTTTTTT. The J gene is TRBJ2-2, the V gene TRBV2, with TRBD1 matching 11 bases. CDR3 length: 15 amino acids. The trim removed 6 bases at V and 3 bases at J, leaving 3 bases unmatched. From germline, CDR1 is SNHLY and CDR2 FYNNEI.

The chain is built from TRBV5-4 and TRBJ2-2; possibly TRBD2 for D (5 bases). V lost 3 bases and J 1 base, leaving 13 bases between the germline ends. The CDR3 sequence is 16 residues long. Germline CDR1 reads SGHNT; CDR2 reads YYREEE (reference sequence). The CDR3 nucleotides are TGTGCCAGCAGCTCACGGGGTGGGTGGAACACCGGGGAGCTGTTTTTT. It encodes CASSSRGGWNTGELFF.

V and J are TRBV27 and TRBJ2-7; D may be TRBD2 (6 bases). The ends were cut back, 7 bases at V and 0 bases at J, with 16 bases in the middle. Germline V gene data show CDR1 as MNHEY and CDR2 as SMNVEV (reference sequence). The CDR3 consists of 15 residues. The CDR3 sequence: CASTLRRGSSYEQYF. The CDR3, as DNA: TGTGCCAGCACCCTGCGGCGGGGCAGCTCCTACGAGCAGTACTTC.